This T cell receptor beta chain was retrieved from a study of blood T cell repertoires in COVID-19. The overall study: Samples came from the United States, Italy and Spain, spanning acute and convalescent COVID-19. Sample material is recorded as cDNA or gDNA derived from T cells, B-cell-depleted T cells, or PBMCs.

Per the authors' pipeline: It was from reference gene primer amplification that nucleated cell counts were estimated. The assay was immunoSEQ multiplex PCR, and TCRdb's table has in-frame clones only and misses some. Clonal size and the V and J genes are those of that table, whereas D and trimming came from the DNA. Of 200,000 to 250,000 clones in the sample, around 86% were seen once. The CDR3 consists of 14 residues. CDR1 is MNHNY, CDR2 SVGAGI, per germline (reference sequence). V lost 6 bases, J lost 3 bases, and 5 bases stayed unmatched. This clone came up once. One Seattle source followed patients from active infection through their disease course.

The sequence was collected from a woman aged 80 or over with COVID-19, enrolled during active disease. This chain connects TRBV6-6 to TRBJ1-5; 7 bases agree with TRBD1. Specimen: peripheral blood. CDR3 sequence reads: CASSTGTVNQPQHF. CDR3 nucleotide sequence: TGTGCCAGCAGCACCGGGACAGTCAATCAGCCCCAGCATTTT.